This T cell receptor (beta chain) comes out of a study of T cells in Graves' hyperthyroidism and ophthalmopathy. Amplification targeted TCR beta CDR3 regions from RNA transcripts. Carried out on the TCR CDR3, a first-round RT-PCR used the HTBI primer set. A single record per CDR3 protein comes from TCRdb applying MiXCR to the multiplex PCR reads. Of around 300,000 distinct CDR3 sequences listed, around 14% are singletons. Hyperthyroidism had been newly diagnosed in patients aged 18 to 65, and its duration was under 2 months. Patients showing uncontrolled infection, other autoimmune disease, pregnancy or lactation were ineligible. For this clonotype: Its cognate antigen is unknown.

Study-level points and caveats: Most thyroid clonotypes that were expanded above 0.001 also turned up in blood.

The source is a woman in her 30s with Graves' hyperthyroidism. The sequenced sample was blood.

The DNA of the CDR3 is TGCGCCAGCAGCGCGGGACTAGCGGGAGGATTTGAGCAGTTCTTC. This encodes CASSAGLAGGFEQFF. V is TRBV5-1 and J is TRBJ2-1; 15 nucleotides line up with TRBD2. V lost 4 bases to trimming and J lost 9 bases; unmatched junction nucleotides: 5. The germline gives CDR1 SGHRS, CDR2 YFSETQ. CDR3 length: 15 amino acids.